A selection of T cell receptor beta chains follows, all from one sample in a study of cytomegalovirus exposure and HLA in healthy donors. Only in-frame clones appear in the TCRdb table, and some are missing; sequencing was by immunoSEQ multiplex PCR. The repertoire holds tens of thousands of clones, with roughly 61% as singletons. The sequencing input was PBMCs. These receptor sequences come from a woman aged 40 to 50 in good health and CMV-seropositive. Each CDR3 is given with its conserved first and last residue. The D gene is left open where the match is weak. Clone sizes are given selectively: once, few, many, or a class where the clone is expanded.

v_call: TRBV27
j_call: TRBJ2-3
clone_size: -
d_call: TRBD2
cdr3_nt: TGTGCCAGCAGGATCGGGACTAGCTTCACAGATACGCAGTATTTT
cdr3_aa: CASRIGTSFTDTQYF

v_call: TRBV11-3
j_call: TRBJ2-2
clone_size: -
d_call: -
cdr3_nt: TGTGCCAGCAGCCCTTTTGCGGGCACCGGGGAGCTGTTTTTT
cdr3_aa: CASSPFAGTGELFF

v_call: TRBV15
j_call: TRBJ1-4
clone_size: -
d_call: -
cdr3_nt: TGTGCCACCAGCAGAACCCAGTCGGGGGGGATGCTAAAACTGTTTTTT
cdr3_aa: CATSRTQSGGMLKLFF

v_call: TRBV6-1
j_call: TRBJ1-4
clone_size: few
d_call: -
cdr3_nt: TGTGCCAGCAGAGGGGACTGGATTAATGAAAAACTGTTTTTT
cdr3_aa: CASRGDWINEKLFF

v_call: TRBV5-1
j_call: TRBJ1-1
clone_size: -
d_call: -
cdr3_nt: TGCGCCAGCAGCTCGAATCACAGGACCACTGAAGCTTTCTTT
cdr3_aa: CASSSNHRTTEAFF

v_call: TRBV7-2
j_call: TRBJ2-7
clone_size: few
d_call: TRBD2
cdr3_nt: TGTGCCAGCAGTTCCAGATCTAGCGGAGGCCTTTACGAGCAGTACTTC
cdr3_aa: CASSSRSSGGLYEQYF

v_call: TRBV7-3
j_call: TRBJ2-1
clone_size: -
d_call: -
cdr3_nt: TGTGCCAGCAGCCCCGGTGGCAGCGGCACCTACAATGAGCAGTTCTTC
cdr3_aa: CASSPGGSGTYNEQFF

v_call: TRBV28
j_call: TRBJ2-2
clone_size: -
d_call: -
cdr3_nt: TGTGCCAGCAGTTTATGGTGGGCCGCCGGGGAGCTGTTTTTT
cdr3_aa: CASSLWWAAGELFF

v_call: TRBV5-6
j_call: TRBJ1-2
clone_size: few
d_call: TRBD1
cdr3_nt: TGTGCCAGCAGCTTCCCGGGACAGGAGATCTCTAACTATGGCTACACCTTC
cdr3_aa: CASSFPGQEISNYGYTF

v_call: TRBV28
j_call: TRBJ2-7
clone_size: -
d_call: TRBD1
cdr3_nt: TGTGCCAGCAGTTTCGGGACAGGGCTCGTCCGCGAATCCTACGAGCAGTACTTC
cdr3_aa: CASSFGTGLVRESYEQYF

v_call: TRBV29-1
j_call: TRBJ2-7
clone_size: -
d_call: -
cdr3_nt: TGCAGCGTTGGCGGAAAAAGCTCCTACGAGCAGTACTTC
cdr3_aa: CSVGGKSSYEQYF

v_call: TRBV7-9
j_call: TRBJ2-1
clone_size: -
d_call: -
cdr3_nt: TGTGCCAGACCGGGACTTAGCTCCTACAATGAGCAGTTCTTC
cdr3_aa: CARPGLSSYNEQFF

v_call: TRBV4-3
j_call: TRBJ1-4
clone_size: few
d_call: -
cdr3_nt: TGCGCCAGCAGCCAAGACCCGACCGGTTCAGGGGAAAAACTGTTTTTT
cdr3_aa: CASSQDPTGSGEKLFF

v_call: TRBV27
j_call: TRBJ2-5
clone_size: once
d_call: TRBD2
cdr3_nt: TGTGCCAGCAGCCGACTAGCGGGGCAAGAGACCCAGTACTTC
cdr3_aa: CASSRLAGQETQYF

v_call: TRBV15
j_call: TRBJ1-2
clone_size: -
d_call: -
cdr3_nt: TGTGCCACCAGCAGAGATCGGGTTAACTATGGCTACACCTTC
cdr3_aa: CATSRDRVNYGYTF

v_call: TRBV29-1
j_call: TRBJ2-5
clone_size: once
d_call: -
cdr3_nt: TGCAGCGTTGCCCTTGAGGCGGGGTCGCTTGCGTTTCCCCAGTACTTC
cdr3_aa: CSVALEAGSLAFPQYF

v_call: TRBV7-8
j_call: TRBJ1-2
clone_size: few
d_call: TRBD1
cdr3_nt: TGTGCCAGCAGCTTAAGTGGGACAGGGTTGTTTGGCTATGGCTACACCTTC
cdr3_aa: CASSLSGTGLFGYGYTF

v_call: TRBV2
j_call: TRBJ1-1
clone_size: -
d_call: TRBD1
cdr3_nt: TGTGCCAGCACCCCGGGACAGGGGCGTCCCAACACTGAAGCTTTCTTT
cdr3_aa: CASTPGQGRPNTEAFF

v_call: TRBV5-6
j_call: TRBJ2-7
clone_size: -
d_call: -
cdr3_nt: TGTGCCAGCAGCTTGGGTGACATTTCTCCCTACGAGCAGTACTTC
cdr3_aa: CASSLGDISPYEQYF

v_call: TRBV27
j_call: TRBJ2-7
clone_size: -
d_call: -
cdr3_nt: TGTGCCAGCTCTATCAAGGGCAGCGGTATCTCCTACGAGCAGTACTTC
cdr3_aa: CASSIKGSGISYEQYF

v_call: TRBV30
j_call: TRBJ2-7
clone_size: -
d_call: -
cdr3_nt: TGTGCCTGGAGTGTGAGCCCTGGAGGACGGGCGCAGTACTTC
cdr3_aa: CAWSVSPGGRAQYF

v_call: TRBV27
j_call: TRBJ1-2
clone_size: -
d_call: -
cdr3_nt: TGTGCCAGCAGAACTACCGGGACAAACTATGGCTACACCTTC
cdr3_aa: CASRTTGTNYGYTF

v_call: TRBV19
j_call: TRBJ2-6
clone_size: -
d_call: -
cdr3_nt: TGTGCCAGTAGTATAGATCGGATGGGAGCTGGGGCCAACGTCCTGACTTTC
cdr3_aa: CASSIDRMGAGANVLTF

v_call: TRBV7-9
j_call: TRBJ2-1
clone_size: -
d_call: TRBD1
cdr3_nt: TGTGCCACAGACCTCCCGGGCAGGGGGCGCTTGGATGAGCAGTTCTTC
cdr3_aa: CATDLPGRGRLDEQFF

v_call: TRBV28
j_call: TRBJ1-5
clone_size: -
d_call: -
cdr3_nt: TGTGCCAGCAGTTTTTACGGTCGGACAGCCAGCAATCAGCCCCAGCATTTT
cdr3_aa: CASSFYGRTASNQPQHF

v_call: TRBV6-1
j_call: TRBJ1-5
clone_size: -
d_call: -
cdr3_nt: TGTGCCAGCAGCCCAGTTGGGGCGAGCAATCAGCCCCAGCATTTT
cdr3_aa: CASSPVGASNQPQHF

v_call: TRBV30
j_call: TRBJ1-5
clone_size: -
d_call: -
cdr3_nt: TGTGCCTGGACAGGAAGGCAGCCCCAGCATTTT
cdr3_aa: CAWTGRQPQHF

v_call: TRBV5-1
j_call: TRBJ2-6
clone_size: few
d_call: -
cdr3_nt: TGCGCCAGCAGCTGGGGGAGGACGGGGGCCAACGTCCTGACTTTC
cdr3_aa: CASSWGRTGANVLTF

v_call: TRBV27
j_call: TRBJ2-7
clone_size: -
d_call: -
cdr3_nt: TGTGCCAGCAGCCCTACTTTGGGCACGCCACAGTACTTC
cdr3_aa: CASSPTLGTPQYF

v_call: TRBV4-3
j_call: TRBJ2-1
clone_size: -
d_call: TRBD2
cdr3_nt: TGCGCCAGCAGCCGGCACCGGGACTACGCTCGCAATGAGCAGTTCTTC
cdr3_aa: CASSRHRDYARNEQFF

v_call: TRBV25-1
j_call: TRBJ2-1
clone_size: few
d_call: TRBD2
cdr3_nt: TGTGCCAGCACGACTAGCGGCTCTTACAATGAGCAGTTCTTC
cdr3_aa: CASTTSGSYNEQFF

v_call: TRBV7-3
j_call: TRBJ2-3
clone_size: few
d_call: -
cdr3_nt: TGTGCCAGCAGCTATTCTAGCACAGATACGCAGTATTTT
cdr3_aa: CASSYSSTDTQYF

v_call: TRBV7-2
j_call: TRBJ2-3
clone_size: -
d_call: -
cdr3_nt: TGTGCCAGCAGCCACCATAGGAGCACCGGGACAGATACGCAGTATTTT
cdr3_aa: CASSHHRSTGTDTQYF

v_call: TRBV28
j_call: TRBJ1-2
clone_size: -
d_call: -
cdr3_nt: TGTGCCAGCACTTTAGACAGAGGTTACTATGGCTACACCTTC
cdr3_aa: CASTLDRGYYGYTF

v_call: TRBV11-2
j_call: TRBJ2-5
clone_size: few
d_call: TRBD2
cdr3_nt: TGTGCCAGCAGCTTAGTGGGGGGACTAGCTGCAGAGACCCAGTACTTC
cdr3_aa: CASSLVGGLAAETQYF

v_call: TRBV19
j_call: TRBJ2-5
clone_size: -
d_call: -
cdr3_nt: TGTGCCAGTAGTATAGTCGGGGACTTGAAGACCCAGTACTTC
cdr3_aa: CASSIVGDLKTQYF

v_call: TRBV5-7
j_call: TRBJ2-7
clone_size: -
d_call: -
cdr3_nt: TGTGCCAGCAGGGGGGGGCTTAGCGCCGTTCTTCCCTACGAGCAGTACTTC
cdr3_aa: CASRGGLSAVLPYEQYF

v_call: TRBV10-3
j_call: TRBJ2-3
clone_size: once
d_call: -
cdr3_nt: TGTGCCACTCGGGACTCCACAGATACGCAGTATTTT
cdr3_aa: CATRDSTDTQYF

v_call: TRBV5-4
j_call: TRBJ1-2
clone_size: few
d_call: TRBD1
cdr3_nt: TGTGCCAGCAGATCCGGGACAGGCGAATATGGCTACACCTTC
cdr3_aa: CASRSGTGEYGYTF

v_call: TRBV19
j_call: TRBJ2-5
clone_size: few
d_call: TRBD2
cdr3_nt: TGTGCCAGTAGTATCGCATCAGTAGCGGGAGTTCCGGAGACCCAGTACTTC
cdr3_aa: CASSIASVAGVPETQYF

v_call: TRBV7-2
j_call: TRBJ1-1
clone_size: -
d_call: -
cdr3_nt: TGTGCCAGCAGCTCCAGGGTCCCCACTGAAGCTTTCTTT
cdr3_aa: CASSSRVPTEAFF

v_call: TRBV6-5
j_call: TRBJ1-4
clone_size: -
d_call: -
cdr3_nt: TGTGCCAGCAGTTACTCTGAGCAGGGGAATGAAAAACTGTTTTTT
cdr3_aa: CASSYSEQGNEKLFF

v_call: TRBV28
j_call: TRBJ1-1
clone_size: -
d_call: -
cdr3_nt: TGTGCCAGCAGTTTATACGGAGCTGAAGCTTTCTTT
cdr3_aa: CASSLYGAEAFF

v_call: TRBV5-5
j_call: TRBJ2-7
clone_size: -
d_call: -
cdr3_nt: TGTGCCAGCAGCCATACGCCTGCCGGGGGCTACGAGCAGTACTTC
cdr3_aa: CASSHTPAGGYEQYF

v_call: TRBV4-3
j_call: TRBJ1-2
clone_size: -
d_call: -
cdr3_nt: TGCGCCAGCAGCCCCCGAGCGACGGTTTTTTCTAACTATGGCTACACCTTC
cdr3_aa: CASSPRATVFSNYGYTF

v_call: TRBV4-3
j_call: TRBJ1-4
clone_size: -
d_call: TRBD1
cdr3_nt: TGCGCCAGCAGCCCCTTCGGACAGGGCGAAGGGGAAAAACTGTTTTTT
cdr3_aa: CASSPFGQGEGEKLFF

v_call: TRBV27
j_call: TRBJ1-5
clone_size: -
d_call: -
cdr3_nt: TGTGCCAGCAGTTTCAGGAATCAGCCCCAGCATTTT
cdr3_aa: CASSFRNQPQHF

v_call: TRBV5-8
j_call: TRBJ2-7
clone_size: few
d_call: TRBD1
cdr3_nt: TGTGCCAGCACCCCCTCGACAGGGTTTTTCTACGAGCAGTACTTC
cdr3_aa: CASTPSTGFFYEQYF

v_call: TRBV4-3
j_call: TRBJ2-1
clone_size: -
d_call: -
cdr3_nt: TGCGCCAGCAGTCATGGGGGGGGCAGTCTCTACAATGAGCAGTTCTTC
cdr3_aa: CASSHGGGSLYNEQFF

v_call: TRBV28
j_call: TRBJ2-2
clone_size: few
d_call: TRBD2
cdr3_nt: TGTGCCAGCAGTTTATCTACTAGCGGGGGGCTGTTTTTT
cdr3_aa: CASSLSTSGGLFF

v_call: TRBV7-2
j_call: TRBJ2-3
clone_size: few
d_call: TRBD2
cdr3_nt: TGTGCCAGCAGCTTAGGGCTAGCGGGATCAGGGACAGATACGCAGTATTTT
cdr3_aa: CASSLGLAGSGTDTQYF

v_call: TRBV7-7
j_call: TRBJ2-7
clone_size: -
d_call: -
cdr3_nt: TGTGCCAGCAGCTTTTCCCTAAACTCCTACGAGCAGTACTTC
cdr3_aa: CASSFSLNSYEQYF

v_call: TRBV29-1
j_call: TRBJ1-1
clone_size: -
d_call: TRBD1
cdr3_nt: TGCAGCGTCAGACAGGGAGGGAACACTGAAGCTTTCTTT
cdr3_aa: CSVRQGGNTEAFF

v_call: TRBV7-2
j_call: TRBJ2-7
clone_size: -
d_call: TRBD2
cdr3_nt: TGTGCCAGCAGCAGGGGACTAGCCAGCGAGCAGTACTTC
cdr3_aa: CASSRGLASEQYF